The clone carrying this T cell receptor beta chain appeared many times. The data derive from a study of molecular identifiers for immune sequencing clone quantification. TCRdb used MiXCR to reprocess the PCR reads, holding one entry per CDR3 protein. Of tens of thousands of distinct CDR3 sequences in the sample, around a quarter were seen once. The CDR3 length is 14 residues. Between the trimmed V and J ends, which lost 5 bases and 6 bases, there was a span of 14 bases. Germline assignment: CDR1 MNHEY and CDR2 SVGEGT. V gene TRBV6-2 or TRBV6-3 combines with J gene TRBJ1-5; D may be TRBD1 (5 bases). The origin of this receptor is a human donor in good health. Some libraries in this study had Jurkat cell RNA spiked in. Input material: naive CD8+ T cells from blood, with Jurkat cell RNA spiked in. Subset indicated: FACS-sorted CD8+CD4-CCR7+CD45RA+ naive T cells. The CDR3 region has the DNA TGTGCCAGCAGTCCCCTGGGGCCGGCTCAGCCCCAGCATTTT. As protein: CASSPLGPAQPQHF.